The 25 T cell receptor beta chains in this list originate from one sample, sequenced in a study of T cell clonality in common variable immunodeficiency. Only in-frame clones appear in the TCRdb table, and some are missing; sequencing was by immunoSEQ multiplex PCR. Observed in the sample are tens of thousands of clones, none of them singletons. Material: peripheral blood mononuclear cells. The receptor set was obtained from a person aged 18-70 years in good health.

This clone was seen a handful of times. The read ends 3 residues before the CDR3 terminus; that terminus is restored from the germline J gene. The V call is TRBV19, the J call TRBJ2-7, with D perhaps matching TRBD1 (6 bases). The CDR3 contains 13 residues. The V gene lost 10 bases and the J gene lost 4 bases, with 17 bases spanning the gap. Germline V gene data show CDR1 as LNHDA and CDR2 as SQIVND (reference sequence). The CDR3 sequence: CATQDSYLYEQYF. The DNA read from the CDR3 is TGTGCCACCCAGGACAGTTATCTATACGAG.

This clone was picked up many times. The CDR3 end is not reached by the read, which stops 3 residues before it; the germline J gene fills it in. The V call is TRBV7-9, the J call TRBJ1-2; TRBD1 is a possible D gene (6 bases). V lost 10 bases and J lost 4, with 13 bases in between. Germline CDR1 and CDR2: SEHNR and FQNEAQ (reference sequence). The CDR3 is made up of 12 amino acids. CDR3 bases read: TGTGCCACGGGAGGGGGAGGCTATGGC. The encoded protein is CATGGGGYG. The entire CDR3 protein reads CATGGGGYGYTF. The complete variable domain, with remaining parts taken from reference TRBV7-9 and TRBJ1-2, reads DTGVSQNPRHKITKRGQNVTFRCDPISEHNRLYWYRQTLGQGPEFLTYFQNEAQLEKSRLLSDRFSAERPKGSFSTLEIQRTEQGDSAMYLCATGGGGYGYTFGSGTRLTVV.

There are a few counts of this clone. The read terminates 3 residues before the CDR3 end, so the remaining end is supplied by the germline J gene. The chain joins TRBV19 to TRBJ1-2, with D possibly matching TRBD1 (6 bases). The CDR3 is made up of 15 amino acids. The V gene's germline CDR1 is LNHDA and CDR2 SQIVND (reference sequence). The chain's CDR3 is CASSIGGPAGSRYTF. The CDR3 bases that were read are TGTGCCAGTAGTATAGGGGGGCCGGCAGGGAGTCGC.

This clone was observed many times. Coverage ceases 3 residues before the CDR3 finishes, and the germline J gene fills in the end. The genes are TRBV6-4 and TRBJ1-1; D ambiguous. CDR1 is MRHNA and CDR2 is SNTAGT in the germline V gene. Between the trimmed V and J ends, which lost 0 bases and 1 base, there was a span of 3 bases. The CDR3 is made up of 13 amino acids. The sequenced part of the CDR3 DNA is TGTGCCAGCAGTGACTCTAAGAACACTGAA. It translates to CASSDSKNTE. The full-length CDR3 reads as CASSDSKNTEAFF.

This clone showed up many times. Coverage ceases 3 residues before the CDR3 finishes, and the germline J gene fills in the end. The genes are TRBV6-1 and TRBJ2-2; D gene unclear. The CDR3 has 14 residues. CDR1 and CDR2 (germline): MNHNS, SASEGT. Deletions cut 2 bases from V and 0 bases from J, with 4 bases between. Partial CDR3 DNA: TGTGCCAGCAGTGAACTAACGAACACCGGGGAG. Translating it yields CASSELTNTGE. The CDR3 reads in full as CASSELTNTGELFF.

This clone was observed many times. The DNA ends 3 residues before the CDR3 does, and the rest of the CDR3 is filled in from the germline J gene. The chain uses TRBV19 and TRBJ1-3; 7 bases fit TRBD1. The junction had 12 bases not matched to a gene; V was cut back by 2 bases and J by 2 bases. The CDR3 covers 18 residues. Germline lookup yields CDR1 LNHDA and CDR2 SQIVND (reference sequence). The CDR3 DNA, read in part, is TGTGCCAGTAGTATAAATGGTAAGCGGCAGGGGGCTGGAAACACC. Its translation is CASSINGKRQGAGNT. The full CDR3 is CASSINGKRQGAGNTIYF.

Only a few counts were recorded for this clone. The sequence runs out 3 residues before the end of the CDR3; the remainder is reconstructed from the germline J gene. This chain connects TRBV10-2 to TRBJ2-1, with 14 nucleotides matching TRBD2. CDR3 length equals 16 residues. V was clipped by 8 bases and J by 8 bases; unmatched bases: 11. In germline, CDR1 is WSHSY, CDR2 SAAADI. CDR3 protein: CASQGLAGVDRHEQFF. The sequenced CDR3 bases are TGCGCCAGCCAGGGACTAGCGGGAGTGGATCGCCATGAG.

This clone was counted ten times or more. The sequenced fragment ends 3 residues before the CDR3 boundary, so the rest is inferred from the germline J gene. The chain joins TRBV19 to TRBJ1-3; 7 nucleotides line up with TRBD1. Trimming removed 7 bases from V and 2 bases from J; junction bases left unmatched: 5. Germline V CDR1 and CDR2: LNHDA, SQIVND (reference sequence). This CDR3 spans 14 amino acids. The covered CDR3 bases are TGTGCCAGTACGGACAGGAGGCCTGGAAACACC. This gives the protein CASTDRRPGNT. The entire CDR3 protein is CASTDRRPGNTIYF.

The sample holds a few counts of this clone. The read falls 3 residues short of the CDR3 end, and the missing part is taken from the germline J gene. J is TRBJ2-5 and V is TRBV7-2, with TRBD1 matching 8 bases. V was pared by 4 bases and J by 4 bases, with 2 bases of the junction left unmatched. The CDR3 totals 13 residues. Germline assignment: CDR1 SGHTA and CDR2 FQGNSA. The CDR3: CASSSDRGETQYF. Partial CDR3 DNA: TGTGCCAGCAGCTCCGACAGGGGAGAGACC.

This clone was counted at least ten times. The DNA read from the CDR3 is TGTGCCAGTCACCACGACAGGGCTGGC. Protein product: CASHHDRAG. From start to end, the CDR3 is CASHHDRAGYTF. The rearrangement links TRBV19 to TRBJ1-2, with 7 bases aligning to TRBD1. The read gets to within 3 residues of the CDR3 end, and the germline J gene fills in the rest. With V trimmed by 8 bases and J by 7 bases, 7 bases remained unmatched. In germline, CDR1 is LNHDA, CDR2 SQIVND (reference sequence). This CDR3 has 12 residues.

This clone is medium-sized (0.01 to 0.1%) in the sample. The CDR3 goes on 3 residues after the read ends, and that part is filled in from the germline J gene. The chain has TRBV23-1 and TRBJ2-4; the D is unclear. TRBV23-1 is flagged as an ORF with uncertain function. V lost 0 bases to trimming and J lost 2 bases, with 17 bases between them. The CDR3 covers 18 residues. CDR3 in amino acids: CASSQSCATLFPKNIQYF. Partial CDR3 DNA: TGCGCCAGCAGTCAATCTTGCGCAACCCTCTTCCCCAAAAACATT.

By share, this clone counts as medium-sized. The read comes to an end 3 residues before the CDR3 does, leaving the germline J gene to fill in the end. J is TRBJ2-7 and V is TRBV7-2; 8 bases match TRBD2. Germline V lookup: CDR1 SGHTA, CDR2 FQGNSA. V lost 5 bases and J lost 5; bases outside the gene matches: 11. The CDR3 is 15 amino acids. The CDR3 bases that were read are TGTGCCAGCAGCCCTATTACCGGGACTAGTAACGAG. As protein: CASSPITGTSNE. The entire CDR3 sequence reads CASSPITGTSNEQYF.

This clone has ten or more counts. The sequenced fragment ends 3 residues before the CDR3 boundary, so the rest is inferred from the germline J gene. V gene TRBV7-2 combines with J gene TRBJ1-5; TRBD1 aligns across 7 bases. The CDR3 sequence is 14 residues long. Trimming removed 3 bases from V and 5 bases from J; junction bases left unmatched: 4. Germline V CDR1 and CDR2: SGHTA, FQGNSA. The CDR3 here is CASSFGTVYQPQHF. Incomplete CDR3 DNA: TGTGCCAGCAGCTTCGGGACAGTCTATCAGCCC.

Ten or more counts support this clone. The CDR3 end is not reached by the read, which stops 3 residues before it; the germline J gene fills it in. The rearrangement links TRBV7-2 to TRBJ2-3; maybe TRBD2 (6 bases). Germline loops: CDR1 SGHTA, CDR2 FQGNSA. V lost 4 bases and J 0 bases, leaving 8 bases between the germline ends. The CDR3 totals 14 residues. CDR3: CASSSGLSTDTQYF. The sequenced part of the CDR3 DNA is TGTGCCAGCAGCTCCGGACTAAGCACAGATACG.

On this clone itself: The CDR3 extends 3 residues past the end of the read, so its final part is completed from the germline J gene. The rearrangement uses TRBV7-6 and TRBJ2-1; 11 positions agree with TRBD2. The CDR3 loop spans 15 amino acids. Germline CDR1 and CDR2: SGHVS and FNYEAQ. V dropped 3 bases and J dropped 5; count of bases not matched to a gene: 3. The CDR3 bases that were read are TGTGCCAGCAGCTTGACTAGCGGGGAGGACAATGAG. It specifies CASSLTSGEDNE. The CDR3 in full is CASSLTSGEDNEQFF.

This clone was counted at least ten times. The read ends 3 residues before the CDR3 terminus; that terminus is restored from the germline J gene. This rearrangement joins TRBV5-1 to TRBJ2-3, with TRBD2 matching over 11 bases. The CDR3 has 16 amino acids. Germline V gene data show CDR1 as SGHRS and CDR2 as YFSETQ. V gave up 0 bases and J gave up 5 bases; unmatched junction bases: 5. The CDR3 protein is CASSLVPSGRQDTQYF. Partial CDR3 DNA: TGCGCCAGCAGCTTGGTGCCTAGCGGGAGGCAAGATACG. The entire variable domain, with the rest obtained from reference TRBV5-1 and TRBJ2-3, is as follows: KAGVTQTPRYLIKTRGQQVTLSCSPISGHRSVSWYQQTPGQGLQFLFEYFSETQRNKGNFPGRFSGRQFSNSRSEMNVSTLELGDSALYLCASSLVPSGRQDTQYFGPGTRLTVL.

This clone was seen at least ten times. The read terminates 3 residues ahead of where the CDR3 ends, so the germline J gene completes it. V and J are TRBV30 and TRBJ1-2; D might be TRBD1 (5 bases). Per germline, CDR1 GTSNPN and CDR2 SVGIG (reference sequence). V was trimmed by 2 bases and J by 4 bases, leaving 11 bases between them. The CDR3 extends over 13 amino acids. This CDR3 reads CAWSSDRSYGYTF. Partial CDR3 DNA: TGTGCCTGGAGTTCAGACAGAAGCTATGGC.

This clone was seen repeatedly, ten times or more. This CDR3 reads CSARVPSGSYYEQYF. Partial CDR3 DNA: TGCAGTGCTAGAGTTCCTAGCGGGAGCTACTACGAG. The rearrangement links TRBV20-1 to TRBJ2-7; 10 nucleotides match TRBD2. The CDR3 end lies 3 residues beyond the end of the read and is filled in from the germline J gene. The CDR3 consists of 15 residues. The germline CDR1 and CDR2 sequences are DFQATT and SNEGSKA (reference sequence). The ends lost 1 base at V and 3 bases at J; junction bases unmatched: 6.

This clone has a count of ten or more. The read ends 3 residues before the CDR3 terminus; that terminus is restored from the germline J gene. The chain has TRBV5-5 and TRBJ2-5; 9 positions agree with TRBD2. V shed 0 bases and J 5 bases; nucleotides not matched to a gene: 5. Per germline, CDR1 SGHKS and CDR2 YYEKEE (reference sequence). CDR3 length: 15 residues. The CDR3 DNA, read in part, is TGTGCCAGCAGCTTGGAAGGACTAGCGCTTGAGACC. Translated, it gives CASSLEGLALET. The entire CDR3 protein reads CASSLEGLALETQYF.

This clone was seen at least ten times. The read falls 3 residues short of the CDR3 end, and the missing part is taken from the germline J gene. V is TRBV14 and J is TRBJ1-1; D is ambiguous. This CDR3 contains 13 residues. Germline V CDR1 and CDR2: SGHDN, FVKESK. The CDR3 DNA, read in part, is TGTGCCAGCAGCCAAGATTTGAGAAGCGAA. It is translated as CASSQDLRSE. The entire CDR3 protein reads CASSQDLRSEAFF.

Ten or more counts support this clone. The sequence runs out 3 residues before the end of the CDR3; the remainder is reconstructed from the germline J gene. The V call is TRBV20-1, the J call TRBJ1-3, with D perhaps TRBD1 (6 bases). The CDR3 consists of 17 residues. Germline V gene data show CDR1 as DFQATT and CDR2 as SNEGSKA (reference sequence). With 2 bases removed from V and 9 bases from J, the gap between germline ends came to 26 bases. The CDR3 sequence is CSARFGPRTDRQSTIYF. The DNA read from the CDR3 is TGCAGTGCTAGATTCGGACCGAGGACGGACAGACAAAGCACC.

This clone was picked up many times. The read terminates 3 residues before the CDR3 end, so the remaining end is supplied by the germline J gene. This chain connects TRBV7-6 to TRBJ2-1, with 9 positions matching TRBD1. Germline V lookup: CDR1 SGHVS, CDR2 FNYEAQ. The CDR3 extends over 14 amino acids. The V gene end was trimmed by 1 base and the J gene end by 6 bases; junction bases not matched to a gene: 1. The CDR3 loop is CASSLGTGANEQFF. CDR3 bases read: TGTGCCAGCAGCTTAGGGACAGGGGCCAATGAG.

This clone was observed at least ten times. The CDR3 spells CSARAQGPLGYTF. CDR3 bases read: TGCAGTGCTAGAGCCCAGGGCCCGCTGGGC. V usage is TRBV20-1 and J usage is TRBJ1-2, with D tentatively TRBD1 (5 bases). The read is 3 residues too short to cover the CDR3 end, so that end is filled in from the germline J gene. Germline CDR1 reads DFQATT; CDR2 reads SNEGSKA (reference sequence). CDR3 length equals 13 residues.

This clone was counted at least ten times. The read ends 3 residues early relative to the CDR3; the germline J gene fills the gap. J is TRBJ2-3 and V is TRBV4-1, with 13 bases identical to TRBD2. The CDR3 has 17 amino acids. V was pared by 0 bases and J by 6 bases, with 6 bases of the junction left unmatched. CDR1 and CDR2 (germline): MGHRA, YSYEKL. This CDR3 is CASSQDRLAGGADTQYF. Partial CDR3 DNA: TGCGCCAGCAGCCAAGATAGACTAGCGGGGGGAGCGGATACG.

A remark on this clone: The sequence runs out 3 residues before the end of the CDR3; the remainder is reconstructed from the germline J gene. The V call is TRBV7-9, the J call TRBJ2-1; tentatively, D is TRBD1 or TRBD2 (5 bases each). Germline V gene sequence: CDR1 SEHNR, CDR2 FQNEAQ (reference sequence). V shed 2 bases and J shed 7 bases, with 9 bases lying between them. The CDR3 has 13 residues. The CDR3 here is CASSLNEGNEQFF. Incomplete CDR3 DNA: TGTGCCAGCAGCTTAAATGAGGGGAATGAG.